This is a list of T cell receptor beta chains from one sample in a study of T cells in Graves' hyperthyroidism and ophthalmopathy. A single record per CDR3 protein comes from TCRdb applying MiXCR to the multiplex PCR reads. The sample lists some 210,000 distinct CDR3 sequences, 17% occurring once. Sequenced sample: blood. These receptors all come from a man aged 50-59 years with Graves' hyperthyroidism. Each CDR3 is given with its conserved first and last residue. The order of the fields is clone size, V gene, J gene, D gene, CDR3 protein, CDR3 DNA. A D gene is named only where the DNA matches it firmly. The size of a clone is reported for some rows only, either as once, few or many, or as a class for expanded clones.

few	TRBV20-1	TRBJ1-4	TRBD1	CSAPHFDRGLEKLFF	TGCAGTGCCCCTCACTTCGACAGGGGTTTGGAAAAACTGTTTTTT
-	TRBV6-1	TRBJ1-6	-	CASIEGVGSPLHF	TGTGCCAGCATCGAGGGAGTTGGTTCACCCCTCCACTTT
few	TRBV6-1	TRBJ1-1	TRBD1	CASSEVTQGSTGDDTEAFF	TGTGCCAGCAGTGAAGTTACACAGGGGTCTACGGGTGACGACACTGAAGCTTTCTTT
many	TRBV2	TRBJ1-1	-	CASSELQGLGTEAFF	TGTGCCAGCAGTGAACTTCAGGGGCTGGGGACTGAAGCTTTCTTT
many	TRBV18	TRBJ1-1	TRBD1	CASSPEQTGEGLTEAFF	TGTGCCAGCTCACCGGAACAGACAGGGGAAGGGTTGACTGAAGCTTTCTTT
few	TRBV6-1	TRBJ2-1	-	CASRNVLEQFF	TGTGCCAGCAGGAATGTTCTTGAGCAGTTCTTC
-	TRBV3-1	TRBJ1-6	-	CASSLSAYNSPLHF	TGTGCCAGCAGCCTTAGTGCCTATAATTCACCCCTCCACTTT
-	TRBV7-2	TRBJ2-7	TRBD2	CASSYWTSGRAPYEQYF	TGTGCCAGCAGCTATTGGACTAGCGGGAGGGCCCCCTACGAGCAGTACTTC
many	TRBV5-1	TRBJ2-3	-	CASSGVSTDTQYF	TGCGCCAGCAGCGGGGTCAGCACAGATACGCAGTATTTT
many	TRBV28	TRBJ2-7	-	CASRGPSSYEQYF	TGTGCCAGCAGGGGACCGAGCTCCTACGAGCAGTACTTC
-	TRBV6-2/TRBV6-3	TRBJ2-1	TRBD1	CASTGGGTGVYNEQFF	TGTGCCAGCACGGGGGGGGGGACAGGGGTCTACAATGAGCAGTTCTTC
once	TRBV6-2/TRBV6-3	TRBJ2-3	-	CASTSTSRTQYF	TGTGCCAGCACATCAACTAGTAGAACGCAGTATTTT
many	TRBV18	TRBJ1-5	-	CASSPFSGLGSNQPQHF	TGTGCCAGCTCACCTTTTAGTGGGCTCGGGAGCAATCAGCCCCAGCATTTT
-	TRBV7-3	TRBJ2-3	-	CASSLNAAGADTQYF	TGTGCCAGCAGCTTAAACGCAGCAGGGGCAGATACGCAGTATTTT
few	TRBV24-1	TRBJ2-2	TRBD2	CATSLAGDTGELFF	TGTGCCACCAGTCTAGCGGGCGACACCGGGGAGCTGTTTTTT
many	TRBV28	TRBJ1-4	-	CASSLTSREKLFF	TGTGCCAGCAGTTTAACTTCTCGAGAAAAACTGTTTTTT
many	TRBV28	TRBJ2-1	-	CASSLDREIRNEQFF	TGTGCCAGCAGTTTAGACCGGGAGATCCGAAATGAGCAGTTCTTC
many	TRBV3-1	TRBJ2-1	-	CASSHVNEQFF	TGTGCCAGCAGCCATGTGAATGAGCAGTTCTTC
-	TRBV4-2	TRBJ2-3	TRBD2	CASSAHGTSGTDTQYF	TGTGCCAGCAGCGCCCATGGGACTAGCGGCACAGATACGCAGTATTTT
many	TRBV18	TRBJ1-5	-	CASSPLNTDNQPQHF	TGTGCCAGCTCACCACTCAACACAGACAATCAGCCCCAGCATTTT
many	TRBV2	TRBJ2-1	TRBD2	CASTSSGRNNEQFF	TGTGCCAGCACGTCTAGCGGGAGGAACAATGAGCAGTTCTTC
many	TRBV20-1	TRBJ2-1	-	CSARSGGNAYNEQFF	TGCAGTGCCAGATCGGGCGGGAACGCGTACAATGAGCAGTTCTTC
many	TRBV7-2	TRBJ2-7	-	CASSLFGTYEQYF	TGTGCCAGCAGCTTATTCGGTACCTACGAGCAGTACTTC
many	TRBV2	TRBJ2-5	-	CASSEEGRWGGTEVQYF	TGTGCCAGCAGTGAAGAGGGGAGATGGGGGGGCACGGAGGTCCAGTACTTC
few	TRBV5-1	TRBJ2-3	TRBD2	CASRPRLAGGTDTQYF	TGCGCCAGCCGACCCAGACTAGCGGGAGGGACAGATACGCAGTATTTT
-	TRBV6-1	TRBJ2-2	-	CASSGRADTGELFF	TGTGCCAGCAGTGGGCGGGCCGACACCGGGGAGCTGTTTTTT
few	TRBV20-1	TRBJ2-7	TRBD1	CSARDRGTTRSYEQYF	TGCAGTGCAAGGGACAGGGGCACTACCCGCTCCTACGAGCAGTACTTC
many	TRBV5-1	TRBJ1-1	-	CASSSIGNTEAFF	TGCGCCAGCAGCTCTATTGGGAACACTGAAGCTTTCTTT
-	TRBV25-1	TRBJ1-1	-	CASSELLAPMNTEAFF	TGTGCCAGCAGTGAATTACTAGCCCCGATGAACACTGAAGCTTTCTTT
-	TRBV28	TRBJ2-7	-	CASTAPGLYLQYF	TGTGCCAGCACAGCTCCGGGTCTATATCTGCAGTACTTC
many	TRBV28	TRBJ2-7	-	CASSLLGSNERYEQYF	TGTGCCAGCAGTTTATTGGGTAGTAATGAGCGATACGAGCAGTACTTC
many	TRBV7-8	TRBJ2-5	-	CASSLMAGGPRTRHFGTQYF	TGTGCCAGCAGCCTTATGGCAGGGGGCCCCCGGACTAGGCACTTTGGGACCCAGTACTTC
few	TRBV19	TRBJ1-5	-	CASSIAAENQPQHF	TGTGCCAGTAGTATAGCGGCAGAGAATCAGCCCCAGCATTTT
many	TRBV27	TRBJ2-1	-	CASSNRAYNEQFF	TGTGCCAGCAGTAACAGAGCCTACAATGAGCAGTTCTTC
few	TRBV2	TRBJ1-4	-	CASRPEVTNEKLFF	TGTGCCAGCAGACCCGAGGTGACTAATGAAAAACTGTTTTTT
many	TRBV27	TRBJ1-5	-	CASSYGGSNQPQHF	TGTGCCAGCAGTTACGGGGGGAGCAATCAGCCCCAGCATTTT
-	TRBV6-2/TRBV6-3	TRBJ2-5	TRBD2	CASSPLAGGYETQYF	TGTGCCAGCAGCCCCTTAGCGGGAGGGTACGAGACCCAGTACTTC
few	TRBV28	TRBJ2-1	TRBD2	CARSRTSVASHNEQFF	TGTGCCAGAAGCCGGACTAGCGTAGCTAGCCACAATGAGCAGTTCTTC
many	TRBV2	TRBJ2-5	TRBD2	CASSEEAGGETQYF	TGTGCCAGCAGTGAAGAGGCGGGAGGGGAGACCCAGTACTTC
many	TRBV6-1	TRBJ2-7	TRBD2	CASSFTRGRAYEQYF	TGTGCCAGCAGTTTCACGAGAGGGAGGGCCTACGAGCAGTACTTC
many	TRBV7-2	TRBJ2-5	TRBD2	CASSSGRARRETQYF	TGTGCCAGCAGCTCCGGGAGGGCCAGGCGGGAGACCCAGTACTTC
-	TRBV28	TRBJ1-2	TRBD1	CASSGTGTNYGYTF	TGTGCCAGCAGTGGGACAGGCACTAACTATGGCTACACCTTC
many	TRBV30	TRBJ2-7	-	CAWRLFGDEQYF	TGTGCCTGGAGACTATTCGGGGACGAGCAGTACTTC
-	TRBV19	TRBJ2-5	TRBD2	CASSISGSGVVETQYF	TGTGCCAGTAGTATTAGCGGGAGCGGTGTTGTGGAGACCCAGTACTTC
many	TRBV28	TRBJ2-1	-	CASSAIWPLRRDSYNEQFF	TGTGCCAGCAGTGCAATCTGGCCCCTTCGGCGGGACTCCTACAATGAGCAGTTCTTC
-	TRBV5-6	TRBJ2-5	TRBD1	CASSLVTGLYQETQYF	TGTGCCAGCAGCTTGGTGACAGGGCTGTACCAAGAGACCCAGTACTTC
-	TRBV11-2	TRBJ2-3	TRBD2	CASELAGAYTQYF	TGTGCCAGCGAACTAGCGGGAGCATATACGCAGTATTTT
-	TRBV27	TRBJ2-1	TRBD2	CATRLAGEPHEQFF	TGTGCCACCCGACTAGCGGGAGAGCCCCATGAGCAGTTCTTC
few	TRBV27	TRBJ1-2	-	CASSLSYSSYGYTF	TGTGCCAGCAGTTTATCCTATTCCAGCTATGGCTACACCTTC
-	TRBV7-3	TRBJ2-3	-	CASSTSHGDTQYF	TGTGCCAGCAGCACAAGTCATGGCGATACGCAGTATTTT
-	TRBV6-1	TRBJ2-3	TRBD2	CASRPRLAGAGADTQYF	TGTGCCAGCAGGCCAAGACTAGCGGGAGCGGGAGCGGATACGCAGTATTTT
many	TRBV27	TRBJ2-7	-	CASSLRQGSAEQYF	TGTGCCAGCAGTTTGAGGCAGGGGTCCGCCGAGCAGTACTTC
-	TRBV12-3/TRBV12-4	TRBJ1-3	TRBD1	CASSSVGQGRRSGNTIYF	TGTGCCAGCAGTAGCGTAGGACAGGGACGAAGATCTGGAAACACCATATATTTT
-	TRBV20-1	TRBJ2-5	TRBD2	CSAPRTTSGFQETQYF	TGCAGTGCTCCGCGCACGACTAGCGGGTTCCAAGAGACCCAGTACTTC
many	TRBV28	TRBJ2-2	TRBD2	CASTPARGAGLTGELFF	TGTGCCAGCACCCCCGCTCGCGGAGCGGGACTCACCGGGGAGCTGTTTTTT
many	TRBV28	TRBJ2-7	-	CASSGGLQGYEQYF	TGTGCCAGCAGCGGGGGACTACAGGGCTACGAGCAGTACTTC
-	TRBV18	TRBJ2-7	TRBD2	CASSHRTSGSEQYF	TGTGCCAGCTCTCACCGTACTAGCGGGAGCGAGCAGTACTTC
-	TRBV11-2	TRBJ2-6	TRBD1	CASSWTGRTNVLTF	TGTGCCAGCAGCTGGACAGGGAGAACCAACGTCCTGACTTTC
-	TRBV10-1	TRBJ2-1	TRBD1	CASSEFGQGASEQFF	TGCGCCAGCAGTGAATTCGGACAGGGGGCTAGTGAGCAGTTCTTC